These T cell receptor beta chains were read from a single sample in a study of control samples from healthy donors and cancer patients. Profiling relied on immunoSEQ multiplex PCR, and the TCRdb table lists in-frame clones only, not all of them. The table shows 110,000 to 150,000 clones, with around 86% occurring only once. Material: blood. The receptor source for this set is a man between 25 and 39 years old in good health. CDR3s include the opening cysteine and the closing phenylalanine or tryptophan. D genes are given only for firm matches. Size values are once, few and many counts, or a class for expanded clones, and some rows have none.

cdr3_nt	cdr3_aa	j_call	d_call	clone_size	v_call
TGCGCCAGCAGCTTGGGAGGTGGGGGCTTAGAGACCCAGTACTTC	CASSLGGGGLETQYF	TRBJ2-5	.	once	TRBV5-1
TGCGCCAGCTCCCTCCTAGCGGGTTCTAACTCTGGAAACACCATATATTTT	CASSLLAGSNSGNTIYF	TRBJ1-3	.	.	TRBV5-1
TGTGCCAGCTCACCTGGAAGTTGGGAGACCCAGTACTTC	CASSPGSWETQYF	TRBJ2-5	.	.	TRBV18
TGTGCCAGCAGCGTAGGGGGCTCACCTAATGAAAAACTGTTTTTT	CASSVGGSPNEKLFF	TRBJ1-4	.	.	TRBV9
TGTGCCAGCAGCTTAGCGCCTACACATCCGCTCTATGGCTACACCTTC	CASSLAPTHPLYGYTF	TRBJ1-2	.	.	TRBV7-9
TGTGCCAGCAGTGAATCTCGGGGAGGCACAGATACGCAGTATTTT	CASSESRGGTDTQYF	TRBJ2-3	.	.	TRBV6-1
TGCAGCGTTGAGGCCCGGGGGTACGAGCAGTACTTC	CSVEARGYEQYF	TRBJ2-7	.	once	TRBV29-1
TGTGCCAGCAGGGTCGCCCCGGGCACAGATACGCAGTATTTT	CASRVAPGTDTQYF	TRBJ2-3	.	.	TRBV27
TGTGCCAGCATAGGGACGTTATATAATTCACCCCTCCACTTT	CASIGTLYNSPLHF	TRBJ1-6	.	.	TRBV6-5
TGTGCCAGCTCCCGGCCCAACTATGGCTACACCTTC	CASSRPNYGYTF	TRBJ1-2	.	few	TRBV6-5
TGTGCCAGCAGCGCGCTAGCGGGGGGGCTGAACACCGGGGAGCTGTTTTTT	CASSALAGGLNTGELFF	TRBJ2-2	TRBD2	.	TRBV5-4
TGTGCCAGCAGCCAAGATTTGGACAGGCGTACTTTGTTATTT	CASSQDLDRRTLLF	TRBJ1-4	TRBD1	.	TRBV3-1/TRBV3-2
TGTGCCACCAGTGATCGACTCCACCGTAGCACAGATACGCAGTATTTT	CATSDRLHRSTDTQYF	TRBJ2-3	.	.	TRBV24-1
TGTGCCAGCAAAAGGTCAGGCAGTAATGAAAAACTGTTTTTT	CASKRSGSNEKLFF	TRBJ1-4	.	.	TRBV7-2
TGCGCCAGCAGCCAAGTCCCGGCCTTGAACACTGAAGCTTTCTTT	CASSQVPALNTEAFF	TRBJ1-1	.	.	TRBV4-1
TGCGCCAGCAGCCAAGGTCGAGCGGTCTACGAGCAGTACTTC	CASSQGRAVYEQYF	TRBJ2-7	.	.	TRBV4-3
TGCGCCAGCAGCCCCATCGAATTAGCGGGGGCAGATACGCAGTATTTT	CASSPIELAGADTQYF	TRBJ2-3	TRBD2	.	TRBV4-1
TGTGCCAGCAGCTTAGCTCCGGGACAGGGGAGGGATACGCAGTATTTT	CASSLAPGQGRDTQYF	TRBJ2-3	TRBD1	.	TRBV7-8
TGCAGTGCCAGGAATTCACCCCTCCACTTT	CSARNSPLHF	TRBJ1-6	.	few	TRBV20-1
TGTGCCAGCAGCTTAGACGTCAGGGCGGCCTACGAGCAGTACTTC	CASSLDVRAAYEQYF	TRBJ2-7	.	.	TRBV7-9
TGTGCCAGCAGCGTAGGTGGGGGTACTAATGAAAAACTGTTTTTT	CASSVGGGTNEKLFF	TRBJ1-4	.	.	TRBV9
TGCGCCAGCAGCTCCGGGACTAGCGATTACAATGAGCAGTTCTTC	CASSSGTSDYNEQFF	TRBJ2-1	TRBD2	few	TRBV5-1
TGTGCCAGCAGCCTCCTAGCGAAGTTGTCCGAGCAGTACTTC	CASSLLAKLSEQYF	TRBJ2-7	.	.	TRBV28
TGTGCCAGCTCAAGGGACAGGGGCGGAGTAGGTGAGCAGTTCTTC	CASSRDRGGVGEQFF	TRBJ2-1	TRBD1	.	TRBV18
TGTGCCACCATTGGAACAGGAATGCCCTACAATGAGCAGTTCTTC	CATIGTGMPYNEQFF	TRBJ2-1	.	.	TRBV28
TGTGCCAGCAGTTACGGGGCAGGAAAATACGAGCAGTACTTC	CASSYGAGKYEQYF	TRBJ2-7	.	few	TRBV6-5
TGCAGCGTCACGGTGGAGGGGGTAGATACGCAGTATTTT	CSVTVEGVDTQYF	TRBJ2-3	.	.	TRBV29-1
TGTGCCAGCAGTACCAGGGTAAACCAGCCCCAGCATTTT	CASSTRVNQPQHF	TRBJ1-5	.	.	TRBV6-5
TGCAGCGCAGGCAAGGGGGCCTCCACAGATACGCAGTATTTT	CSAGKGASTDTQYF	TRBJ2-3	TRBD1	.	TRBV29-1
TGTGCCATCAGTGAGAACAGACCCTATAATTCACCCCTCCACTTT	CAISENRPYNSPLHF	TRBJ1-6	.	few	TRBV10-3
TGTGCCAGCAGTACGGACGCAGAAACCTACGAGCAGTACTTC	CASSTDAETYEQYF	TRBJ2-7	.	.	TRBV6-5
TGTGCCAGCAGCTTAGCCTCGGGTTCCCACAGGGACAATAATGGAAACACCATATATTTT	CASSLASGSHRDNNGNTIYF	TRBJ1-3	.	.	TRBV7-2
TGTGCTAGCAGCCCGACGGTGCGGGAGGCCTACGAGCAGTACTTC	CASSPTVREAYEQYF	TRBJ2-7	TRBD2	.	TRBV7-7
TGTGCCAGCAGCCCAGGGGGACAGGCCAACGTCCTGACTTTC	CASSPGGQANVLTF	TRBJ2-6	TRBD1	.	TRBV7-3
TGTGCCAGCAGCCAAGTCAGTTCACCCCTCCACTTT	CASSQVSSPLHF	TRBJ1-6	.	.	TRBV3-1/TRBV3-2
TGTGCCAGCAGCCCTTTGGCAACACAGGGTCAAGAGACCCAGTACTTC	CASSPLATQGQETQYF	TRBJ2-5	.	.	TRBV14
TGCGCCAGCAGCCAAGTATCCGGGGCGGAGGGCTACACCTTC	CASSQVSGAEGYTF	TRBJ1-2	.	.	TRBV4-3
TGTGCCACGGGGTGGGCAGGGGCTAACAATGAGCAGTTCTTC	CATGWAGANNEQFF	TRBJ2-1	.	.	TRBV9
TGTGCCAGCAGCTTAACTGCCTTGGGCAGGCTAAGCTCTGGAAACACCATATATTTT	CASSLTALGRLSSGNTIYF	TRBJ1-3	.	.	TRBV7-8
TGTGCCAGCACCGCGGGGGGTCCGTACGAGCAGTACTTC	CASTAGGPYEQYF	TRBJ2-7	TRBD2	.	TRBV6-6
TGTGCCAGCGCCTCAGGGGGAAACACCATATATTTT	CASASGGNTIYF	TRBJ1-3	.	.	TRBV12-3/TRBV12-4
TGTGCCAGCAGCTCCAGGGGGCGATTTGTCGAGCAGTACTTC	CASSSRGRFVEQYF	TRBJ2-7	TRBD1	.	TRBV5-6
TGTGCCAGCAGCCCCAGCACCTCGGATACGCAGTATTTT	CASSPSTSDTQYF	TRBJ2-3	.	.	TRBV7-2
TGTGCCAGCAGTCGGGGAATGTGGTACGAGCAGTACTTC	CASSRGMWYEQYF	TRBJ2-7	.	once	TRBV27